This T cell receptor beta chain was sequenced for a study of OX40 agonist ivuxolimab in advanced cancers. Across the whole study: Previous treatment with anti-PD-1, anti-PD-L1 or anti-CTLA-4 therapy was allowed; less than 45% had received some.

Clones were sequenced by immunoSEQ multiplex PCR, and TCRdb holds only the in-frame ones, with some missing. This sample has about 3,000 clones, with roughly 79% found just once. The material was CD4+ or CD8+ T cells sorted from blood, obtained in a trial of the OX40 agonist ivuxolimab. This TCR was sampled from an adult with an advanced solid tumor such as melanoma, head and neck, liver or kidney cancer.

CDR3 sequence: CASSQVGQTPLNTEAFF. Written as DNA, the CDR3 is TGCGCCAGCAGCCAAGTGGGACAGACCCCATTGAACACTGAAGCTTTCTTT. The chain carries TRBV4-1 and TRBJ1-1, with 7 positions matching TRBD1. The CDR3 covers 17 residues. J lost 0 bases, V lost 1 base, and 8 bases had no gene match. Germline V gene sequence: CDR1 MGHRA, CDR2 YSYEKL.